The present T cell receptor (beta chain) was sequenced within a study of blood T cell repertoires in COVID-19. In the study overall: Some COVID-19 samples were acute and others convalescent; all came from the United States, Italy and Spain. The analysed material was cDNA or gDNA that came from T cells, B-cell-depleted T cells, or PBMCs.

The ends were cut back, 1 base at V and 0 bases at J, with 11 bases in the middle. This CDR3 region has 16 residues. Germline CDR1 is SGHTA and CDR2 is FQGTGA. Per the authors' pipeline: Amplification with reference gene primers provided the estimates of nucleated cell counts. Data came from immunoSEQ multiplex PCR; TCRdb stores just in-frame clones and leaves some out. Clonal size and the V and J genes are those of that table, whereas D and trimming came from the DNA. Of about 150,000 clones in the sample, around nine tenths are singletons; the top ten hold more than 2%. V usage is TRBV7-3 and J usage is TRBJ2-3, with D possibly being TRBD2 (7 bases). This sequence was found in a woman in her 70s with acute or convalescent COVID-19. What was sequenced was peripheral blood. The CDR3 spells CASSLIGGTSTDTQYF. CDR3 nucleotide sequence: TGTGCCAGCAGCTTAATCGGGGGGACAAGCACAGATACGCAGTATTTT.